Sequencing of this T cell receptor beta chain was carried out in a study of shared clonotypes between healthy human individuals. Healthy adults negative for HIV, lacking recent acute infections or vaccinations, served as donors. As processed by the authors: ImmunoSEQ supplied junction-only sequences lacking quality scores, so filtering was different. Libraries were prepared by immunoSEQ multiplex PCR; TCRdb keeps only in-frame clonotypes and omits some of them. D and trimming come from the DNA, and the V and J calls and clone size come from that table. The sample includes almost 750,000 clones, 55% to 75% of them seen just once. The receptor was derived from a woman younger than 45 in good health. What was sequenced was memory CD4+ T cells sorted from blood. Subset meaning: CD45RA-negative fraction.

The DNA of the CDR3 is TGTGCCAGCAGTTTATCACCCGACAGGGGAAGGGGGAAGACCCAGTACTTC. It translates to CASSLSPDRGRGKTQYF. The chain recombines TRBV27 with TRBJ2-5; 8 positions agree with TRBD1. CDR3 size: 17 residues. The germline gives CDR1 MNHEY, CDR2 SMNVEV (reference sequence). The J segment lost 6 bases and the V segment lost 0 bases, leaving 12 bases of the junction unmatched.